This T cell receptor (beta chain) is from a study of shared clonotypes between healthy human individuals. Measured with immunoSEQ multiplex PCR; TCRdb has only the in-frame clones, and not every one. The repertoire consists of millions of clones, with roughly 94% occurring once and the leading ten covering 0.13%. Germline V CDR1 and CDR2: SGHAT, FQNNGV. V lost 4 bases, J lost 4 bases, and 13 bases lay in between. This CDR3 region has 15 residues. This sequence originates from a young man in good health. The chain couples TRBV11-2 to TRBJ2-2; D might be TRBD1 (7 bases). The sample consisted of naive CD4+ T cells sorted from blood. As to subset: CD45RA+ positively selected. CDR3 nucleotide sequence: TGTGCCAGCAGCTCCGGAGGGGGCCGCACCGGGGAGCTGTTTTTT. Protein product: CASSSGGGRTGELFF.